The 22 T cell receptor beta chains listed next were all sequenced from one sample in a study of OX40 agonist ivuxolimab in advanced cancers. The library was generated by the immunoSEQ multiplex PCR assay. TCRdb stores this immuneACCESS table with in-frame sequences only. Part of the clones is absent; in the studies checked, under half of the shortfall reflects unresolved V genes, and no reason is known for the rest. The sample table records 65,000 to 70,000 clones; roughly 92% of these occur just once. Of the sample, around 0.31% is held by the ten largest clones. The source was CD4+ or CD8+ T cells sorted from blood, collected in a trial of the OX40 agonist ivuxolimab. These TCRs come from an adult with an advanced solid tumor such as melanoma, head and neck, liver or kidney cancer.

The chain employs TRBV28 and TRBJ2-7; D could derive from TRBD1 or TRBD2 (7 bases each). V dropped 11 bases and J dropped 3 bases, with 14 bases sitting between them. The CDR3 consists of 12 residues. Germline assignment: CDR1 MDHEN and CDR2 SYDVKM. The DNA for the CDR3 is TGTGCCTGGGGGGGACAGAGCTACGAGCAGTACTTC. This sequence encodes CAWGGQSYEQYF.

This chain uses TRBV6-5 with TRBJ1-1, with D hard to call. V was cut by 6 bases and J by 0 bases, with 11 bases left in between. The CDR3 runs 14 residues. Looked up from germline, CDR1 is MNHEY and CDR2 is SVGAGI. CDR3 bases: TGTGCCAGCAGATTCAGGATTATGAACACTGAAGCTTTCTTT. This codes for CASRFRIMNTEAFF.

The chain links TRBV6-6 to TRBJ1-1; D unclear. Trimming stripped 6 bases from V and 0 bases from J, with 11 bases between. Germline V CDR1 and CDR2: MNHNY, SVGAGI (reference sequence). The CDR3 extends over 14 amino acids. The CDR3 nucleotides are TGTGCCAGCAGACGATCGGACGTGAACACTGAAGCTTTCTTT. This sequence encodes CASRRSDVNTEAFF.

This chain joins TRBV2 and TRBJ2-1; perhaps D is TRBD1 or TRBD2 (5 bases each). The CDR3 extends over 16 amino acids. Trimming left V 8 bases short and J 8 bases short, with 25 bases between. Germline CDR1 SNHLY, CDR2 FYNNEI. The CDR3 nucleotides are TGTGCCAGCCTCCGAACCGAACCTTTCAGGGAGTATGAGCAGTTCTTC. Protein sequence: CASLRTEPFREYEQFF.

The rearrangement joins TRBV5-4 to TRBJ2-3; D may be TRBD1 (5 bases). CDR3 length: 16 amino acids. The germline gives CDR1 SGHNT, CDR2 YYREEE (reference sequence). V was pared by 2 bases and J by 4 bases, with 17 bases between. CDR3 region: CASSFLQAPAPDTQYF. The DNA of the CDR3 is TGTGCCAGCAGCTTCCTACAGGCCCCCGCACCAGATACGCAGTATTTT.

The chain uses TRBV19 and TRBJ2-1; 12 nucleotides match TRBD2. The ends lost 5 bases at V and 3 bases at J; junction bases unmatched: 8. The CDR3 is 17 residues long. Germline-derived CDR1 and CDR2 are LNHDA and SQIVND (reference sequence). CDR3 in DNA: TGTGCCAGTAGTCCAGGACTAGCGGGAAGATACTACAATGAGCAGTTCTTC. Its translation is CASSPGLAGRYYNEQFF.

V is TRBV5-1 and J is TRBJ1-2, with D maybe TRBD1 (6 bases). Trimming left V 4 bases short and J 1 base short, with 11 bases between. Germline V gene lookup returns CDR1 SGHRS and CDR2 YFSETQ. The CDR3 is 14 residues long. The CDR3 protein is CASSPTGFNYGYTF. The CDR3 DNA is TGCGCCAGCAGCCCAACAGGGTTTAACTATGGCTACACCTTC.

The chain employs TRBV19 and TRBJ1-2; D possibly corresponds to TRBD1 (6 bases). The V end lost 5 bases, the J end lost 4 bases, and 17 bases lay between the germline ends. CDR3 length: 15 residues. Germline V gene data show CDR1 as LNHDA and CDR2 as SQIVND (reference sequence). The CDR3 protein is CASSFLQGSGYGYTF. CDR3 DNA sequence: TGTGCCAGTAGTTTTCTACAGGGCAGTGGCTATGGCTACACCTTC.

The V and J genes are TRBV25-1 and TRBJ2-5; TRBD2 matches 7 bases. Germline V CDR1 and CDR2: MGHDK, SYGVNS. V lost 5 bases to trimming and J lost 5 bases; unmatched junction nucleotides: 11. This CDR3 contains 15 residues. CDR3 sequence: CASSSPRGGGETQYF. DNA for the CDR3: TGTGCCAGCAGTTCTCCGCGCGGGGGTGGGGAGACCCAGTACTTC.

The rearrangement uses TRBV6-1 and TRBJ1-1, with TRBD1 matching 11 bases. Germline V gene data show CDR1 as MNHNS and CDR2 as SASEGT. CDR3 length: 14 amino acids. The V gene end was trimmed by 6 bases and the J gene end by 5 bases; junction bases not matched to a gene: 5. This CDR3 is CASRLDRGRTEAFF. The CDR3 region has the DNA TGTGCCAGCAGGTTGGACAGGGGGCGTACTGAAGCTTTCTTT.

The chain has TRBV6-4 and TRBJ1-5; perhaps TRBD1 as D (5 bases). Germline CDR1 MRHNA, CDR2 SNTAGT. This CDR3 contains 18 residues. The ends were cut back, 2 bases at V and 1 base at J, with 18 bases in the middle. In nucleotides, the CDR3 is TGTGCCAGCAGTGACGCCAGGGACCTGACTTGGAGCAATCAGCCCCAGCATTTT. Protein: CASSDARDLTWSNQPQHF.

The rearrangement links TRBV15 to TRBJ1-5, with 8 bases aligning to TRBD1. The J segment lost 7 bases and the V segment lost 0 bases, leaving 8 bases of the junction unmatched. Germline CDR1 is LNHNV and CDR2 is YYDKDF (reference sequence). There are 16 residues in the CDR3. Here the CDR3 DNA reads TGTGCCACCAGCAGAGATCCCGGGCAGGGGGCCCAGCCCCAGCATTTT. This codes for CATSRDPGQGAQPQHF. Full variable domain (rest looked up from reference TRBV15 and TRBJ1-5): DAMVIQNPRYQVTQFGKPVTLSCSQTLNHNVMYWYQQKSSQAPKLLFHYYDKDFNNEADTPDNFQSRRPNTSFCFLDIRSPGLGDTAMYLCATSRDPGQGAQPQHFGDGTRLSIL.

The chain employs TRBV9 and TRBJ1-6; D might be TRBD1 (5 bases). CDR1 and CDR2 (germline): SGDLS, YYNGEE. The V end was cut by 4 bases, the J end by 5 bases, with 16 bases between. The CDR3 contains 16 residues. CDR3 sequence reads: CASSPIGAQDNSPLHF. For the CDR3, the DNA is TGTGCCAGCAGCCCGATTGGGGCGCAGGATAATTCACCCCTCCACTTT.

In DNA, the CDR3 is TGTGCCAGTAGTACAGCACAGGGTGCCTACGAGCAGTACTTC. Its translation: CASSTAQGAYEQYF. The chain combines TRBV19 with TRBJ2-7; tentative D call: TRBD1 (6 bases). Germline lookup yields CDR1 LNHDA and CDR2 SQIVND (reference sequence). The germline V and J ends were trimmed by 4 bases and 2 bases, with 12 bases remaining between them. The CDR3 loop spans 14 amino acids.

J is TRBJ2-5 and V is TRBV11-1; 9 bases are a match to TRBD1. The CDR3 spans 15 residues. Looked up from germline, CDR1 is SGHAT and CDR2 is FQDESV (reference sequence). The V gene end was trimmed by 8 bases and the J gene end by 4 bases; junction bases not matched to a gene: 11. CDR3 in DNA: TGTGCCAGCTCAGTGGGACAGGGCCAAGGAGAGACCCAGTACTTC. Translating gives CASSVGQGQGETQYF.

The rearrangement uses TRBV5-1 and TRBJ1-2; D ambiguous. Trimming removed 3 bases from V and 6 bases from J, with 15 bases in between. CDR1 is SGHRS, CDR2 YFSETQ, per germline. The CDR3 spans 14 residues. The CDR3 loop reads CASSYRALTDGYTF. The DNA of the CDR3 is TGCGCCAGCAGCTATCGCGCATTGACCGATGGCTACACCTTC.

The V and J genes are TRBV7-3 and TRBJ2-1; D is possibly TRBD2 (5 bases). Germline lookup yields CDR1 SGHTA and CDR2 FQGTGA. V shed 5 bases and J shed 0 bases, with 14 bases lying between them. The CDR3 totals 16 residues. The DNA of the CDR3 is TGTGCCAGCAGCCCCCGGACGGGGAGCTCCTACAATGAGCAGTTCTTC. Translating gives CASSPRTGSSYNEQFF.

The chain couples TRBV6-5 to TRBJ1-1; D unresolved. The V gene lost 10 bases and the J gene lost 5 bases, with 20 bases spanning the gap. The CDR3 has 14 residues. Germline-derived CDR1 and CDR2 are MNHEY and SVGAGI. DNA of the CDR3: TGTGCCATCCTCGGATTGGTCTCGAGGACTGAAGCTTTCTTT. Translated, it gives CAILGLVSRTEAFF.

The genes are TRBV27 and TRBJ2-3, with 8 positions matching TRBD2. Germline assignment: CDR1 MNHEY and CDR2 SMNVEV (reference sequence). V was pared by 5 bases and J by 0 bases, with 10 bases of the junction left unmatched. The CDR3 is made up of 17 amino acids. CDR3 DNA sequence: TGTGCCAGCAGTCCCTCCCCACTAGCGGCTAGCACAGATACGCAGTATTTT. Its protein product is CASSPSPLAASTDTQYF.

The V and J genes are TRBV7-9 and TRBJ2-7; perhaps TRBD1 as D (6 bases). V shed 3 bases and J shed 7 bases, with 13 bases lying between them. The CDR3 length is 13 residues. Germline V gives CDR1 SEHNR, CDR2 FQNEAQ (reference sequence). DNA of the CDR3: TGTGCCAGCAGCTTTCAGGGGATCGAGGAGCAGTACTTC. Protein product: CASSFQGIEEQYF.

The chain employs TRBV9 and TRBJ2-1, with 11 bases fitting TRBD2. The CDR3 is 16 residues long. Trimming cost V 3 bases and J 6 bases; bases outside gene matches: 8. CDR1 is SGDLS, CDR2 YYNGEE, per germline. CDR3 sequence (DNA): TGTGCCAGCAGCGCGCCACTAGCGGGAGTCGGCAATGAGCAGTTCTTC. The encoded protein is CASSAPLAGVGNEQFF.

V is TRBV29-1 and J is TRBJ1-1; weak D call: TRBD1 (5 bases). Germline loops: CDR1 SQVTM, CDR2 ANQGSEA. V dropped 4 bases and J dropped 5 bases, with 8 bases sitting between them. The length of the CDR3 is 11 residues. The CDR3 loop reads CSVGRVTEAFF. In DNA, the CDR3 is TGCAGCGTTGGCAGGGTTACTGAAGCTTTCTTT. Together with reference TRBV29-1 and TRBJ1-1, the CDR3 gives the full variable domain: SAVISQKPSRDICQRGTSLTIQCQVDSQVTMMFWYRQQPGQSLTLIATANQGSEATYESGFVIDKFPISRPNLTFSTLTVSNMSPEDSSIYLCSVGRVTEAFFGQGTRLTVV.